This paragraph covers one T cell receptor (beta chain) sequence. The data originate from a study of cytomegalovirus exposure and HLA in healthy donors. Researchers ran the PCR with 60 Vbeta and 13 Jbeta primers. TCRdb keeps only in-frame clones here, not all; method: immunoSEQ multiplex PCR. The sample yields about 140,000 clones, approximately 70% seen once. CDR1 SQVTM and CDR2 ANQGSEA come from the germline V gene. This CDR3 is built from 13 residues. The trim removed 7 bases at V and 5 bases at J, leaving 8 bases unmatched. The receptor was isolated from a human donor in good health. The material sequenced was PBMCs. The chain uses TRBV29-1 and TRBJ2-3; 8 nucleotides match TRBD2. CDR3 sequence: CSASGRALDTQYF. In nucleotides, the CDR3 is TGCAGCGCGTCCGGGAGGGCCTTAGATACGCAGTATTTT.